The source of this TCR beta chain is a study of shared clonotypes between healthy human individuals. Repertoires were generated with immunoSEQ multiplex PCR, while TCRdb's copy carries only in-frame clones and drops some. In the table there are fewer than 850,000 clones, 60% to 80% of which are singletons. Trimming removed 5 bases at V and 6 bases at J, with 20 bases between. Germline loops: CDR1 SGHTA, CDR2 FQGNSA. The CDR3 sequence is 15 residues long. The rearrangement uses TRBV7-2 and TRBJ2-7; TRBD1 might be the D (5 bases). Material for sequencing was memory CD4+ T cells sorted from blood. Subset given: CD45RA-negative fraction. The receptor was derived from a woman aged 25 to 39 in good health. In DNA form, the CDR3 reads TGTGCCAGCAGCGATAACACAGGTCCCCTGAGCGAGCAGTACTTC. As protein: CASSDNTGPLSEQYF. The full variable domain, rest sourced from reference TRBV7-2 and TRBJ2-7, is GAGVSQSPSNKVTEKGKDVELRCDPISGHTALYWYRQSLGQGLEFLIYFQGNSAPDKSGLPSDRFSAERTGGSVSTLTIQRTQQEDSAVYLCASSDNTGPLSEQYFGPGTRLTVT.